This note documents a single TCR beta chain sequence. The CDR3 contains 13 residues. CDR1 GTSNPN and CDR2 SVGIG come from the germline V gene (reference sequence). Trimming took off 3 bases at V and 3 bases at J, with 11 bases between the two ends. Clones were read by immunoSEQ multiplex PCR, and TCRdb kept only the in-frame ones, dropping some. This repertoire shows about 400,000 clones, 92% found once; its top ten account for 1.5% to 2%. Treatment indicated: around 19 received Ad26.COV2.S at low or high dose, single or two shots; roughly five received placebo; per-sample allocation not given. Following the first vaccine or placebo injection, samples were taken on day 63. An adult donor aged 18-55 years was enrolled in Boston. Vaccine was an Ad26 vector expressing Wuhan-strain SARS-CoV-2 spike. These data originate in a study of Ad26.COV2.S vaccination and SARS-CoV-2 variants. Across the study: Donor was one of the participants in the Ad26.COV2.S arm of the COV1001 trial.

The TCR comes from a person aged 18-65 years who received the Ad26.COV2.S COVID-19 vaccine or a placebo. The chain recombines TRBV30 with TRBJ1-1; D is possibly TRBD1 (5 bases). Sequenced material: peripheral blood, taken in a trial of Ad26.COV2.S vaccine versus placebo. The CDR3 sequence: CAWSQQAHTEAFF. The CDR3 DNA is TGTGCCTGGAGCCAACAGGCCCACACTGAAGCTTTCTTT.